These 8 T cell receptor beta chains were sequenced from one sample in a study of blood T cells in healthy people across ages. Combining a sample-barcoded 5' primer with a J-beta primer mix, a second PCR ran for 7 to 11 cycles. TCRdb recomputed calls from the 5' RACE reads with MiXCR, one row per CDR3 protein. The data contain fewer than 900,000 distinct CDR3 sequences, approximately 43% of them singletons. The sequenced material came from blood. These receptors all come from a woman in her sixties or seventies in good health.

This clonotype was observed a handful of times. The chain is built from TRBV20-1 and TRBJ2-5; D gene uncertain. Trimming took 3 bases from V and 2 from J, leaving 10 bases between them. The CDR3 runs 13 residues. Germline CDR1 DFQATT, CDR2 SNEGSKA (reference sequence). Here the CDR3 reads CSASRQSQETQYF. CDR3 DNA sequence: TGCAGTGCTAGCAGGCAGTCTCAAGAGACCCAGTACTTC.

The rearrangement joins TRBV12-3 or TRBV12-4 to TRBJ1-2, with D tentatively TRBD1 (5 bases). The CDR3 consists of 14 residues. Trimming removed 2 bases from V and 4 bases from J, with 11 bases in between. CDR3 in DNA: TGTGCCAGCAGTTTAAAGGGGTCGGGCTATGGCTACACCTTC. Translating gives CASSLKGSGYGYTF.

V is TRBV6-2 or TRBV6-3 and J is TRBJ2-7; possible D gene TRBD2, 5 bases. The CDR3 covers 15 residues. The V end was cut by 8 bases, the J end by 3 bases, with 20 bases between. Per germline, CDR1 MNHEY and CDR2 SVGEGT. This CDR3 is CASGSFTSPLYEQYF. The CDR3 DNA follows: TGTGCCAGCGGTTCCTTTACTAGTCCCCTCTACGAGCAGTACTTC.

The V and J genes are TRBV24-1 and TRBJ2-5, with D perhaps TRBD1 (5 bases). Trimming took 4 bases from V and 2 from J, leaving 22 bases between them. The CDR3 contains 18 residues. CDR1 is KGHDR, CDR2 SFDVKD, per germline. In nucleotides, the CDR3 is TGTGCCACCAGTGAGCCCCCATCTCCAGGGTCGGTTCAAGAGACCCAGTACTTC. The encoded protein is CATSEPPSPGSVQETQYF.

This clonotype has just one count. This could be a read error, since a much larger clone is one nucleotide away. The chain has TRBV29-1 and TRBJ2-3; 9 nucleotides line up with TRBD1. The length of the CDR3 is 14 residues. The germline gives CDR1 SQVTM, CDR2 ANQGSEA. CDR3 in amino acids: CSVTDRGGTDAQYF. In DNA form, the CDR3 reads TGCAGCGTTACGGACAGGGGTGGCACAGATGCGCAGTATTTT.

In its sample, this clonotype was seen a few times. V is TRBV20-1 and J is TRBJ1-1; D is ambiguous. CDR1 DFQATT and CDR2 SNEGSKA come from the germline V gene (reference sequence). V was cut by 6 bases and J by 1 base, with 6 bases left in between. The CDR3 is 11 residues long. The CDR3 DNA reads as TGCAGTGCGGTGGCGAACACTGAAGCTTTCTTT. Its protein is CSAVANTEAFF.

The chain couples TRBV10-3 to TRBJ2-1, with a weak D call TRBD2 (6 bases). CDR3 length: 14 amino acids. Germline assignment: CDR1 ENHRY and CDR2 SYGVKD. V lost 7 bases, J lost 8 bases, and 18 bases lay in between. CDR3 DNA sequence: TGTGCCATCACTGGGACTCGTCAACGGGATGAGCAGTTCTTC. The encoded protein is CAITGTRQRDEQFF.

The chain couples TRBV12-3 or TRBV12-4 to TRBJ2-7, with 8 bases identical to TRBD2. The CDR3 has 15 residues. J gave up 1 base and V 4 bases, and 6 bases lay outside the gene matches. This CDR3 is CASSWSPSGSYEQYF. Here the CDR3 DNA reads TGTGCCAGCAGTTGGTCTCCTAGCGGGTCCTACGAGCAGTACTTC.